The following is a TCR beta chain sequence with its context. These data are taken from a study of blood T cells in healthy people across ages. The CDR3 sequence is 17 residues long. The germline V gene encodes CDR1 MNHEY and CDR2 SVGAGI. The V and J ends lost 2 bases and 0 bases, in that order; junction bases with no gene match: 9. The authors ran a second PCR of roughly 7 to 11 cycles using a sample-barcoded 5' primer and a J-beta primer mix. Each TCR beta cDNA got a 12-nucleotide random molecular identifier. Each CDR3 protein is one row after TCRdb ran MiXCR on the 5' RACE reads. The repertoire has 1.5 million or so distinct CDR3 sequences, 35% to 45% of them found once; the top ten carry 7.9%. The sample providers were healthy Caucasian people from Russia, aged roughly 6 to 100. Every sample gave at least 6 micrograms of total RNA when it was extracted.

V usage is TRBV6-5 and J usage is TRBJ1-1; 7 bases agree with TRBD1. Sequencing was carried out using blood. This clonotype originated in a woman under 30 in good health. The CDR3, as DNA: TGTGCCAGCAGTTACGTATTGGGACAGACCATGAACACTGAAGCTTTCTTT. Its protein is CASSYVLGQTMNTEAFF.